Below are 10 T cell receptor beta chains sequenced from a single sample in a study of blood T cell repertoires in COVID-19 (dated by TCRdb to 2018 to 2021). Libraries were prepared through the immunoSEQ multiplex PCR assay. TCRdb holds this immuneACCESS table with in-frame rearrangements only. Some clones are missing; in checked studies, unresolved V genes explain under half, and the rest has no known cause. Here the sample has some 150,000 clones; approximately 82% occur a single time. The top ten clones comprise around 6.7% of the sample. Sequenced sample: peripheral blood. The source is a woman in her 50s in a cohort sampled during active or convalescent COVID-19.

This chain connects TRBV6-5 to TRBJ2-5, with 11 bases that match TRBD2. The germline gives CDR1 MNHEY, CDR2 SVGAGI. The CDR3 runs 15 residues. With 0 bases clipped from V and 4 bases from J, the junction kept 1 base outside the gene matches. CDR3 sequence (DNA): TGTGCCAGCAGTTACTCGGGGACTAGCGGAGAGACCCAGTACTTC. Protein product: CASSYSGTSGETQYF.

This chain links TRBV6-1 with TRBJ2-2; unclear D gene. The CDR3 length is 18 residues. The ends were cut back, 2 bases at V and 0 bases at J, with 16 bases in the middle. Germline-derived CDR1 and CDR2 are MNHNS and SASEGT. The CDR3 bases are TGTGCCAGCAGTGAATTTCCCCCCGGAGCGACGAACACCGGGGAGCTGTTTTTT. As protein: CASSEFPPGATNTGELFF.

The chain combines TRBV7-2 with TRBJ1-3; weak D call: TRBD1 (6 bases). The V and J ends lost 5 bases and 0 bases respectively, with 14 bases between them. This CDR3 has 16 amino acids. Germline V lookup: CDR1 SGHTA, CDR2 FQGNSA. The CDR3 protein is CASSLDRSSSGNTIYF. The CDR3 nucleotides are TGTGCCAGCAGCCTAGACAGGTCGAGCTCTGGAAACACCATATATTTT.

The rearrangement joins TRBV5-5 to TRBJ1-2; 8 bases map to TRBD1. The CDR3 covers 14 residues. The V gene end was trimmed by 1 base and the J gene end by 4 bases; junction bases not matched to a gene: 3. CDR1 SGHKS and CDR2 YYEKEE come from the germline V gene (reference sequence). The CDR3: CASSLQGAGYGYTF. For the CDR3, the DNA is TGTGCCAGCAGCTTGCAGGGGGCAGGCTATGGCTACACCTTC.

The chain is built from TRBV2 and TRBJ2-4; unclear D gene. The V gene lost 2 bases and the J gene lost 0 bases, with 8 bases spanning the gap. CDR3 size: 15 residues. Germline V gene data show CDR1 as SNHLY and CDR2 as FYNNEI. The CDR3 region has the DNA TGTGCCAGCAGTGAACAGGTCCTAGCCAAAAACATTCAGTACTTC. It encodes CASSEQVLAKNIQYF.

The rearrangement uses TRBV9 and TRBJ2-7, with 9 bases identical to TRBD1. Per the germline V gene, CDR1 is SGDLS and CDR2 is YYNGEE. The V segment lost 0 bases and the J segment 1 base; nucleotides outside the gene matches: 2. CDR3 length: 15 amino acids. The DNA for the CDR3 is TGTGCCAGCAGCGTAGGGACAGGGGAGTCCTACGAGCAGTACTTC. Translating gives CASSVGTGESYEQYF.

This clone was seen once. The V and J genes are TRBV7-9 and TRBJ1-5; the match to TRBD1 covers 8 bases. V trimming: 4 bases; J trimming: 4 bases; junction bases outside the gene matches: 6. The CDR3 contains 15 residues. Germline CDR1 and CDR2: SEHNR and FQNEAQ (reference sequence). CDR3 coding DNA: TGTGCCAGCAGCTCCACCCGGGACAGGAATCAGCCCCAGCATTTT. Protein product: CASSSTRDRNQPQHF.

The chain couples TRBV30 to TRBJ2-1; TRBD1 agrees at 10 bases. This CDR3 is built from 14 residues. The trim removed 4 bases at V and 3 bases at J, leaving 3 bases unmatched. Per the germline V gene, CDR1 is GTSNPN and CDR2 is SVGIG (reference sequence). Written as DNA, the CDR3 is TGTGCCTGGAAGGACAGGGGGAACTACAATGAGCAGTTCTTC. Protein: CAWKDRGNYNEQFF.

The gene calls are TRBV7-9 and TRBJ1-5; D is unresolved. This CDR3 comprises 15 residues. Trimming took 1 base from V and 2 from J, leaving 9 bases between them. Germline V CDR1 and CDR2: SEHNR, FQNEAQ (reference sequence). In DNA form, the CDR3 reads TGTGCCAGCAGCTTAGGGCGGGGTGGCAATCAGCCCCAGCATTTT. Protein product: CASSLGRGGNQPQHF. The complete variable domain, with remaining parts taken from reference TRBV7-9 and TRBJ1-5, reads DTGVSQNPRHKITKRGQNVTFRCDPISEHNRLYWYRQTLGQGPEFLTYFQNEAQLEKSRLLSDRFSAERPKGSFSTLEIQRTEQGDSAMYLCASSLGRGGNQPQHFGDGTRLSIL.

The chain couples TRBV6-5 to TRBJ2-7, with 8 bases that match TRBD2. The CDR3 runs to 13 residues. Germline CDR1 is MNHEY and CDR2 is SVGAGI. V shed 5 bases and J 4 bases; nucleotides not matched to a gene: 4. The CDR3 protein is CASSPGTRYEQYF. In DNA form, the CDR3 reads TGTGCCAGCAGTCCCGGGACTAGGTACGAGCAGTACTTC.